The TCR beta chain described here comes from a study of cytomegalovirus exposure and HLA in healthy donors. Findings and caveats of the study: Researchers reported from a later analysis that most CMV-associated TCR beta chains appeared HLA-restricted.

Notes on this clone: Its cognate antigen is unknown.

Researchers ran the PCR with 60 Vbeta and 13 Jbeta primers. Data came from immunoSEQ multiplex PCR; TCRdb stores just in-frame clones and leaves some out. The data hold around 140,000 clones, with roughly three fifths observed a single time. Sequencing was carried out using PBMCs. This clonotype originated in a woman aged 40-49 years in good health and CMV-seronegative.

The CDR3 is CASSKTGGWLNTEAFF. CDR3 DNA: TGTGCCAGCAGCAAGACAGGGGGCTGGCTGAACACTGAAGCTTTCTTT. V is TRBV7-9 and J is TRBJ1-1, with 10 positions matching TRBD1. Germline V CDR1 and CDR2: SEHNR, FQNEAQ (reference sequence). The CDR3 spans 16 residues. Losses at the gene ends were 5 bases for V and 0 bases for J; bases not matched to a gene: 6.